This record looks at one T cell receptor (beta chain) sequence and its context. Its cognate antigen is unknown. Germline V gene lookup returns CDR1 SGHTA and CDR2 FQGNSA. This CDR3 comprises 14 residues. Trimming removed 7 bases at V and 0 bases at J, with 10 bases between. The sample belongs to a study of cytomegalovirus exposure and HLA in healthy donors. Study background: Assignment to the Caucasian-associated ancestry cluster applied to over 70% of the roughly 400 genotyped donors. Overall study results and limits: TCR association rates varied by HLA locus in a later analysis, with DRB1 highest and HLA-C lowest. Previously analyzed data showed that most TCR beta V segments were productive at a frequency of about 87% or about 30%. A link between a missense DCLRE1C variant and TCR beta V- and J-gene trimming emerged from a later analysis.

The PCR had 60 Vbeta and 13 Jbeta primers. Data came from immunoSEQ multiplex PCR; TCRdb stores just in-frame clones and leaves some out. The table lists just over 150,000 clones, roughly 73% of them singletons. This TCR was recovered from a woman in her twenties or thirties in good health and CMV-seronegative. Specimen: PBMCs. V usage is TRBV7-2 and J usage is TRBJ1-3; D perhaps matches TRBD1 (6 bases). The CDR3 sequence: CASNTGNSGNTIYF. CDR3 DNA sequence: TGTGCCAGCAACACAGGGAACTCTGGAAACACCATATATTTT.